This entry lists 31 T cell receptor beta chains sequenced from one sample in a study of T cell responses to AZD1222 COVID-19 vaccine. Only in-frame clones appear in the TCRdb table, and some are missing; sequencing was by immunoSEQ multiplex PCR. In the table there are some 86,000 clones, 75% to 85% of which are singletons. Sample: peripheral blood, taken on day 0 of AZD1222 vaccination. All receptors come from an adult in good health.

The count of this clone is one. The chain employs TRBV28 and TRBJ1-5, with TRBD1 matching over 7 bases. The CDR3 runs to 17 residues. The trim removed 6 bases at V and 0 bases at J, leaving 11 bases unmatched. Germline loops: CDR1 MDHEN, CDR2 SYDVKM. CDR3 sequence (DNA): TGTGCCAGCAGCTTGGGAGGGGGCGCGGATAGCAATCAGCCCCAGCATTTT. Encoded protein: CASSLGGGADSNQPQHF.

The CDR3 spells CASSQDPGPQETQYF. The DNA for the CDR3 is TGTGCCAGCAGCCAAGATCCGGGACCGCAAGAGACCCAGTACTTC. The V call is TRBV3-1 (or the pseudogene TRBV3-2), the J call TRBJ2-5; D is possibly TRBD1 or TRBD2 (5 bases each). CDR1 and CDR2 from the germline V gene are LGHDT and YNNKEL (reference sequence). CDR3 length: 15 residues. The V end was cut by 0 bases, the J end by 2 bases, with 10 bases between.

The V gene is TRBV5-6, the J gene TRBJ1-5; D not resolved. V gave up 0 bases and J gave up 0 bases, with 7 bases separating them. In germline, CDR1 is SGHDT, CDR2 YYEEEE. The CDR3 consists of 15 residues. CDR3 sequence (DNA): TGTGCCAGCAGCTTGGGCCAGCTTAGCAATCAGCCCCAGCATTTT. Translation: CASSLGQLSNQPQHF.

This clone was recorded once. This chain links TRBV5-6 with TRBJ1-5; no reliable D call. The CDR3 is made up of 14 amino acids. CDR1 and CDR2 (germline): SGHDT, YYEEEE. V was shortened by 4 bases and J by 3 bases, with 11 bases between the two germline ends. The CDR3 here is CASSIGRSNQPQHF. CDR3 in DNA: TGTGCCAGCAGCATCGGACGGTCCAATCAGCCCCAGCATTTT.

The J gene is TRBJ1-5, the V gene TRBV29-1; 8 bases are a match to TRBD1. J was trimmed by 2 bases and V by 3 bases; bases with no gene match: 3. Germline V CDR1 and CDR2: SQVTM, ANQGSEA. This CDR3 has 14 amino acids. The CDR3 DNA follows: TGCAGCGTTGAGGAGACAGGGGGCAATCAGCCCCAGCATTTT. The encoded protein is CSVEETGGNQPQHF.

The genes are TRBV6-4 and TRBJ2-7; D may be TRBD1 (6 bases). V lost 3 bases and J 2 bases, leaving 14 bases between the germline ends. The germline gives CDR1 MRHNA, CDR2 SNTAGT. This CDR3 has 15 residues. CDR3 sequence (DNA): TGTGCCAGCAGTGAGTTGGCAGGGGTCACCTACGAGCAGTACTTC. Encoded protein: CASSELAGVTYEQYF.

Only a few counts were recorded for this clone. The V call is TRBV6-5, the J call TRBJ1-2, with a weak D call TRBD1 (5 bases). The CDR3 sequence is 12 residues long. Germline V gene data show CDR1 as MNHEY and CDR2 as SVGAGI. Trimming pared 8 bases from V and 7 bases from J, leaving 14 bases between. The CDR3 here is CASGAWDSGYTF. In DNA form, the CDR3 reads TGTGCCAGCGGGGCATGGGATAGTGGCTACACCTTC.

In this sample, this clone turned up a few times. The rearrangement uses TRBV5-1 and TRBJ1-5, with 9 bases lining up with TRBD1. Germline values: CDR1 SGHRS, CDR2 YFSETQ. The CDR3 has 13 amino acids. The V and J ends lost 5 bases and 5 bases, in that order; junction bases with no gene match: 2. CDR3 bases: TGCGCCAGCAGACAGGGGGCGGATCAGCCCCAGCATTTT. Protein: CASRQGADQPQHF.

The gene calls are TRBV7-2 and TRBJ2-7, with D perhaps being TRBD1 or TRBD2 (5 bases each). Trimming cost V 4 bases and J 4 bases, with 11 bases left between them. Looked up from germline, CDR1 is SGHTA and CDR2 is FQGNSA. The CDR3 sequence is 13 residues long. The CDR3 DNA reads TGTGCCAGCAGCTCCCGGGACGGGTACGAGCAGTACTTC. Translating it yields CASSSRDGYEQYF.

This chain links TRBV30 with TRBJ1-5; D not resolved. CDR1 is GTSNPN and CDR2 is SVGIG in the germline V gene (reference sequence). This CDR3 spans 10 amino acids. Trimming left V 4 bases short and J 3 bases short, with 1 base between. This CDR3 is CAWTNQPQHF. DNA for the CDR3: TGTGCCTGGACCAATCAGCCCCAGCATTTT.

This chain links TRBV3-1 (or the pseudogene TRBV3-2) with TRBJ1-2; D unclear. Per germline, CDR1 LGHDT and CDR2 YNNKEL (reference sequence). The CDR3 consists of 15 residues. V was pared by 1 base and J by 4 bases, with 13 bases between. The CDR3 sequence is CASSQARTGGYGYTF. The CDR3 DNA reads as TGTGCCAGCAGCCAAGCTAGAACTGGTGGCTATGGCTACACCTTC.

V gene TRBV23-1 combines with J gene TRBJ2-5; D gene ambiguous. TRBV23-1 is an ORF; its function is uncertain. This CDR3 has 14 amino acids. Trimming took off 0 bases at V and 3 bases at J, with 8 bases between the two ends. In DNA form, the CDR3 reads TGCGCCAGCAGTCAATCCCCTAGAAAAGAGACCCAGTACTTC. This codes for CASSQSPRKETQYF.

This clone appeared once. The genes are TRBV7-9 and TRBJ2-5; no clear D. From germline, CDR1 is SEHNR and CDR2 FQNEAQ (reference sequence). The CDR3 extends over 12 amino acids. Trimming took 3 bases from V and 0 from J, leaving 2 bases between them. In DNA, the CDR3 is TGTGCCAGCAGCTTGTACCAAGAGACCCAGTACTTC. Protein: CASSLYQETQYF.

J is TRBJ1-2 and V is TRBV24-1, with a weak D call TRBD1 (6 bases). CDR1 is KGHDR and CDR2 is SFDVKD in the germline V gene. The V and J ends lost 0 bases and 2 bases respectively, with 6 bases between them. There are 14 residues in the CDR3. The CDR3 here is CATSDLTGNYGYTF. The CDR3 DNA is TGTGCCACCAGTGATTTGACAGGGAACTATGGCTACACCTTC.

This rearrangement joins TRBV3-1 (or the pseudogene TRBV3-2) to TRBJ2-3; D unclear. The length of the CDR3 is 15 residues. The V gene lost 2 bases and the J gene lost 3 bases, with 12 bases spanning the gap. Germline CDR1 is LGHDT and CDR2 is YNNKEL (reference sequence). The CDR3 DNA sequence: TGTGCCAGCAGCCAACAACGGGTACGGACAGATACGCAGTATTTT. It translates to CASSQQRVRTDTQYF.

This sequence joins TRBV19 and TRBJ2-7; D perhaps matches TRBD1 (6 bases). The V end lost 7 bases, the J end lost 0 bases, and 13 bases lay between the germline ends. Germline CDR1 and CDR2: LNHDA and SQIVND (reference sequence). The CDR3 has 14 residues. The CDR3 coding sequence is TGTGCCAGTACCCGGACAGAAAGCTCCTACGAGCAGTACTTC. Amino acid sequence: CASTRTESSYEQYF. Supplemented by reference TRBV19 and TRBJ2-7, the full variable domain reads DGGITQSPKYLFRKEGQNVTLSCEQNLNHDAMYWYRQDPGQGLRLIYYSQIVNDFQKGDIAEGYSVSREKKESFPLTVTSAQKNPTAFYLCASTRTESSYEQYFGPGTRLTVT.

In this sample, this clone turned up a few times. This chain joins TRBV2 and TRBJ2-1, with D tentatively TRBD2 (6 bases). CDR1 SNHLY and CDR2 FYNNEI come from the germline V gene. Between the trimmed V and J ends, which lost 3 bases and 5 bases, there was a span of 14 bases. There are 15 residues in the CDR3. In DNA form, the CDR3 reads TGTGCCAGCAGTGACCCGGGGGTGGTTCACAATGAGCAGTTCTTC. The encoded protein is CASSDPGVVHNEQFF.

The rearrangement joins TRBV5-6 to TRBJ2-1, with 15 bases fitting TRBD2. Per germline, CDR1 SGHDT and CDR2 YYEEEE. J was trimmed by 3 bases and V by 4 bases; bases with no gene match: 5. CDR3 length: 17 residues. The CDR3 reads CASSKGLAGGIYNEQFF. For the CDR3, the DNA is TGTGCCAGCAGCAAGGGACTAGCGGGGGGAATCTACAATGAGCAGTTCTTC.

The V and J genes are TRBV5-1 and TRBJ1-5, with D unclear. V was pared by 4 bases and J by 6 bases, with 14 bases between. CDR1 is SGHRS, CDR2 YFSETQ, per germline. This CDR3 is 14 amino acids long. In nucleotides, the CDR3 is TGCGCCAGCAGCCCGCGCGGAACAACTCAGCCCCAGCATTTT. Its protein is CASSPRGTTQPQHF.

The chain uses TRBV6-5 and TRBJ2-5; maybe TRBD2 (6 bases). Germline CDR1 and CDR2: MNHEY and SVGAGI. The CDR3 contains 13 residues. Trimming left V 5 bases short and J 5 bases short, with 12 bases between. The CDR3 loop is CASSREIVETQYF. The CDR3, as DNA: TGTGCCAGCAGTCGGGAGATTGTGGAGACCCAGTACTTC.

This chain links TRBV11-2 with TRBJ1-1; no firm D call. V lost 8 bases to trimming and J lost 0 bases, with 10 bases between them. The germline gives CDR1 SGHAT, CDR2 FQNNGV. This CDR3 is built from 13 residues. The CDR3 spells CASRGSLNTEAFF. In nucleotides, the CDR3 is TGTGCCAGCCGCGGGAGTCTGAACACTGAAGCTTTCTTT. The complete variable domain, with remaining parts taken from reference TRBV11-2 and TRBJ1-1, reads EAGVAQSPRYKIIEKRQSVAFWCNPISGHATLYWYQQILGQGPKLLIQFQNNGVVDDSQLPKDRFSAERLKGVDSTLKIQPAKLEDSAVYLCASRGSLNTEAFFGQGTRLTVV.

The chain couples TRBV29-1 to TRBJ1-5; no clear D. The CDR3 spans 12 residues. Trimming left V 4 bases short and J 4 bases short, with 8 bases between. Per germline, CDR1 SQVTM and CDR2 ANQGSEA. The CDR3 DNA reads as TGCAGCGTTGTAACGGGGAATCAGCCCCAGCATTTT. Encoded protein: CSVVTGNQPQHF. The full variable domain, its missing parts supplied by reference TRBV29-1 and TRBJ1-5, is SAVISQKPSRDICQRGTSLTIQCQVDSQVTMMFWYRQQPGQSLTLIATANQGSEATYESGFVIDKFPISRPNLTFSTLTVSNMSPEDSSIYLCSVVTGNQPQHFGDGTRLSIL.

The chain carries TRBV7-8 and TRBJ2-7; TRBD2 might be the D (6 bases). Germline values: CDR1 SGHVS, CDR2 FQNEAQ. The CDR3 loop spans 15 amino acids. Trimming took off 2 bases at V and 2 bases at J, with 13 bases between the two ends. CDR3 sequence reads: CASSLQSSGPYEQYF. CDR3 coding DNA: TGTGCCAGCAGCTTACAGAGCAGCGGGCCCTACGAGCAGTACTTC.

This clone appeared a few times. This rearrangement joins TRBV3-1 (or the pseudogene TRBV3-2) to TRBJ2-6, with TRBD2 matching 7 bases. The CDR3 loop spans 18 amino acids. The junction had 7 bases not matched to a gene; V was cut back by 2 bases and J by 0 bases. Germline V CDR1 and CDR2: LGHDT, YNNKEL (reference sequence). Here the CDR3 DNA reads TGTGCCAGCAGCCAACTCGGGACTACCATCTCTGGGGCCAACGTCCTGACTTTC. This encodes CASSQLGTTISGANVLTF.

The CDR3 DNA reads as TGTGCCAGCAGCAAAGGGACTGCCCGCGGCGAGCAGTACTTC. Its protein is CASSKGTARGEQYF. This chain connects TRBV7-9 to TRBJ2-7, with D perhaps TRBD2 (6 bases). The V gene's germline CDR1 is SEHNR and CDR2 FQNEAQ (reference sequence). The V and J ends lost 5 bases and 6 bases respectively, with 17 bases between them. The CDR3 sequence is 14 residues long.

The chain uses TRBV27 and TRBJ1-5; 9 nucleotides align to TRBD1. The CDR3 runs 14 residues. The ends lost 8 bases at V and 4 bases at J; junction bases unmatched: 6. Germline CDR1 MNHEY, CDR2 SMNVEV (reference sequence). The DNA of the CDR3 is TGTGCCAGCCTAACTGGGACAGGGAATCAGCCCCAGCATTTT. It translates to CASLTGTGNQPQHF.

The chain links TRBV5-6 to TRBJ1-6; D is perhaps TRBD1 (5 bases). Germline values: CDR1 SGHDT, CDR2 YYEEEE. The CDR3 loop spans 15 amino acids. Trimming shortened V by 0 bases and J by 9 bases, and 13 bases separated the two germline ends. The CDR3 bases are TGTGCCAGCAGCTTGGGGGGCGCAGATGGTTCACCCCTCCACTTT. Translating gives CASSLGGADGSPLHF.

The chain carries TRBV6-5 and TRBJ1-5; no firm D call. The length of the CDR3 is 11 residues. Germline CDR1 and CDR2: MNHEY and SVGAGI. V was trimmed by 5 bases and J by 6 bases, leaving 5 bases between them. The CDR3 reads CASSTGQPQHF. In nucleotides, the CDR3 is TGTGCCAGCAGTACTGGTCAGCCCCAGCATTTT.

The chain employs TRBV3-1 (or the pseudogene TRBV3-2) and TRBJ2-5; no firm D call. V dropped 3 bases and J dropped 2 bases, with 10 bases sitting between them. The germline CDR1 and CDR2 sequences are LGHDT and YNNKEL (reference sequence). The CDR3 loop spans 14 amino acids. The CDR3 DNA reads TGTGCCAGCAGCCACCCTGGGCGGCAAGAGACCCAGTACTTC. Protein sequence: CASSHPGRQETQYF.

The V gene is TRBV30, the J gene TRBJ1-2; no clear D gene. Germline V lookup: CDR1 GTSNPN, CDR2 SVGIG (reference sequence). Trimming took 1 base from V and 4 from J, leaving 13 bases between them. The CDR3 sequence is 14 residues long. CDR3 sequence (DNA): TGTGCCTGGAGTGAGGGTCAGACCTCCTATGGCTACACCTTC. This sequence encodes CAWSEGQTSYGYTF.

The chain is built from TRBV7-2 and TRBJ2-1; TRBD2 might be the D (6 bases). Trimming took off 5 bases at V and 6 bases at J, with 11 bases between the two ends. Germline V CDR1 and CDR2: SGHTA, FQGNSA. This CDR3 is built from 13 residues. The CDR3: CASSPVGGNEQFF. The CDR3 nucleotides are TGTGCCAGCAGCCCAGTGGGGGGCAATGAGCAGTTCTTC.